The subject of this entry is one T cell receptor beta chain. Antigen unknown. The method was immunoSEQ multiplex PCR; TCRdb's version includes in-frame clones alone and lacks a portion of them. The table has about 83,000 clones, 91% seen once. The sample originates from a study of a mutant IDH1 vaccine in newly diagnosed glioma. Looking at the study overall: Patients were given eight vaccinations, scheduled in weeks 1, 3, 5, 7, 11, 15, 19 and 23.

The time point here: week 5, during vaccination. Doses consisted of 300 ug of mutant IDH1 20-mer peptide each, paired with topical imiquimod. General study results and limits: Among all patients, vaccine-induced immune responses occurred in approximately 93%. The authors found pseudoprogression apparently unrelated to changes in top peripheral T cell clonotypes.

CDR3 size: 16 residues. The V end was cut by 6 bases, the J end by 3 bases, with 18 bases between. CDR1 is SGHRS and CDR2 is YFSETQ in the germline V gene. The sequence came from a woman in her fifties or sixties with glioma. The V gene is TRBV5-1, the J gene TRBJ2-2; perhaps D is TRBD1 or TRBD2 (5 bases each). This material consisted of PBMCs, taken from a glioma patient whose treatment included an IDH1 peptide vaccine. CDR3 sequence reads: CASKSLGARHTGELFF. DNA of the CDR3: TGCGCCAGCAAGTCGCTCGGGGCACGGCACACCGGGGAGCTGTTTTTT.